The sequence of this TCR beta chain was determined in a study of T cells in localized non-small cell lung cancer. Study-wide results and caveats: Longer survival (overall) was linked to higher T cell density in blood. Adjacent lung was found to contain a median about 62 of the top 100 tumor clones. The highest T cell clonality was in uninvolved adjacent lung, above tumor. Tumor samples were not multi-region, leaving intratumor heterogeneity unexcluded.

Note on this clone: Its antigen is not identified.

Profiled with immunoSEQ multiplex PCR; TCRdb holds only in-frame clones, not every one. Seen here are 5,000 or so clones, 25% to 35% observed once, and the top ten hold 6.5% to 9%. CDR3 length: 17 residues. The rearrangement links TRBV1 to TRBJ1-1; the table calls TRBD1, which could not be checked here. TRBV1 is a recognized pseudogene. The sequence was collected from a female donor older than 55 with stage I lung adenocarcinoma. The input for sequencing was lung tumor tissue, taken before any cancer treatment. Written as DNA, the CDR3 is TGCGCCAGCAGCCAAGACAGGGTCGGCAGCATGAACACTGAAGCTTTCTTT. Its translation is CASSQDRVGSMNTEAFF.